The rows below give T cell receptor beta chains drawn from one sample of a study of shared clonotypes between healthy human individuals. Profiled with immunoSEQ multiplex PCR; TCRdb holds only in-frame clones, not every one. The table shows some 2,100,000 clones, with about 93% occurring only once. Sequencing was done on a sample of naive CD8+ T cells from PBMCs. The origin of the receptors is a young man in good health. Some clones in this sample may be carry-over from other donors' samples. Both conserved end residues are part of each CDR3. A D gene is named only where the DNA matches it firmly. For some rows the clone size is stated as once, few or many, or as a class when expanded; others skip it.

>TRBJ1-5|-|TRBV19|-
TGTGCCAGTAGTTCCTGGGGGGGCCCCAATCAGCCCCAGCATTTT
CASSSWGGPNQPQHF
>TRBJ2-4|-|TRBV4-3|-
TGCGCCAGCAGCCACGGGACACGAGCGACGGGGGTGAATCAGTACTTC
CASSHGTRATGVNQYF
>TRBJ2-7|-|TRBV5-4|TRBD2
TGTGCCAGCAGCTCCCTCGGGGGGAACTCCTACGAGCAGTACTTC
CASSSLGGNSYEQYF
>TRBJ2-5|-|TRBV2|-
TGTGCCAGCATCCCCGACAGCCAAGAGACCCAGTACTTC
CASIPDSQETQYF
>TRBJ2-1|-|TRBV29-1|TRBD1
TGCAGCGTTGCCCCGACAGGGGCCAGCTCCTACAATGAGCAGTTCTTC
CSVAPTGASSYNEQFF
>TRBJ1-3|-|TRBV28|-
TGTGCCAGCAGTTTATTGACTCTGGGAAACACCATATATTTT
CASSLLTLGNTIYF
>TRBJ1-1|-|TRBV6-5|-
TGTGCCAGCAGTTCCCTCTCGTCAAGACGGGGAGCTTTCTTT
CASSSLSSRRGAFF
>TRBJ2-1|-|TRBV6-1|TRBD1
TGTGCCAGCAGTAACAGGGGGTTCTACAATGAGCAGTTCTTC
CASSNRGFYNEQFF
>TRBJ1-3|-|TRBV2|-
TGTGCCAGCAGTTCGATCAAGGTTTCTGGAAACACCATATATTTT
CASSSIKVSGNTIYF
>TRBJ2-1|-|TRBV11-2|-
TGTGCCAGCAGCTTAGTTCGTGACAGCACCTACAATGAGCAGTTCTTC
CASSLVRDSTYNEQFF
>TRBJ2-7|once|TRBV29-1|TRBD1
TGCAGCGTTGTAGGGACAGGCTCCTACGAGCAGTACTTC
CSVVGTGSYEQYF
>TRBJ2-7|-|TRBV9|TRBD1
TGTGCCAGCAGCGTAGCAGGGACAGGGCTCCACTACGAGCAGTACTTC
CASSVAGTGLHYEQYF